This T cell receptor (beta chain) was sequenced for a study of T cell changes during pregnancy in multiple sclerosis. The CDR3 is made up of 15 amino acids. The germline V gene encodes CDR1 SNHLY and CDR2 FYNNEI. Trimming took 8 bases from V and 0 from J, leaving 15 bases between them. Sequencing used immunoSEQ multiplex PCR; TCRdb keeps in-frame clones, though not all of them. The sample contains tens of thousands of clones, 85% to 95% of which appear only once. The genes are TRBV2 and TRBJ2-3, with D tentatively TRBD1 (5 bases). The sequence derives from a female donor with multiple sclerosis, enrolled in a pregnancy study. Sequenced: peripheral blood. This CDR3 reads CASLQGHPSTDTQYF. Written as DNA, the CDR3 is TGTGCCAGCCTCCAGGGCCACCCTAGCACAGATACGCAGTATTTT.